This TCR beta chain was identified during a study of blood T cell repertoires in COVID-19. In the study overall: Spain, Italy and the United States supplied samples that represented acute and convalescent COVID-19. PBMCs, B-cell-depleted T cells, or T cells provided the cDNA or gDNA that made up the material.

In the source study's methods: Amplifying reference gene primers gave estimates of nucleated cell counts. Data came from immunoSEQ multiplex PCR; TCRdb stores just in-frame clones and leaves some out. V, J and clone size were drawn from that table, and D and trimming were deduced from the DNA. Of tens of thousands of clones detected, around 76% appear once; the ten largest clones hold roughly 47%. The germline V and J ends were trimmed by 3 bases and 5 bases, with 15 bases remaining between them. The CDR3 is 15 amino acids. Per the germline V gene, CDR1 is SGHRS and CDR2 is YFSETQ. The chain is built from TRBV5-1 and TRBJ2-1, with D possibly being TRBD2 (6 bases). This clonotype originated in a woman older than 75 with acute or convalescent COVID-19. Sample: peripheral blood. For the CDR3, the DNA is TGCGCCAGCAGCTCGAACATCGGAGGGAACAATGAGCAGTTCTTC. As protein: CASSSNIGGNNEQFF.